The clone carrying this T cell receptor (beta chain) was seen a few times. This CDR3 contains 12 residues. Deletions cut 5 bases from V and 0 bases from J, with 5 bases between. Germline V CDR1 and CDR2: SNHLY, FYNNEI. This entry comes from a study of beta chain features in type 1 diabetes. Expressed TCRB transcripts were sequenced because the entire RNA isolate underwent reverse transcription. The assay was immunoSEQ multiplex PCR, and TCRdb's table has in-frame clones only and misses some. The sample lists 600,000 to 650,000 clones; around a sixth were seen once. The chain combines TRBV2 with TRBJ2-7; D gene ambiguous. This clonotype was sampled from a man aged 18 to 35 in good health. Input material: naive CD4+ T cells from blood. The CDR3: CASSPSSYEQYF. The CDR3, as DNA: TGTGCCAGCAGTCCCAGCTCCTACGAGCAGTACTTC.